Listed below are T cell receptor beta chains from one sample, sequenced in a study of CD4 T cells in relation to SARS-CoV-2 and coronaviruses. Assay: immunoSEQ multiplex PCR; the TCRdb copy retains only in-frame clones and omits some. The sample carries 20,000 to 25,000 clones, roughly three quarters recorded once. No antigen has been identified for these receptors. Material for sequencing was CD4+ T cells from PBMCs, cultured in vitro. These TCRs come from a human donor in good health. CDR3s include the opening cysteine and the closing phenylalanine or tryptophan. The D gene is left open where the match is weak. For some rows the clone size is stated as once, few or many, or as a class when expanded; others skip it.

clone_size j_call d_call v_call cdr3_nt cdr3_aa
. TRBJ1-3 . TRBV7-2 TGTGCCAGCAGCCGCACAGGATCATCTGGAAACACCATATATTTT CASSRTGSSGNTIYF
. TRBJ1-1 TRBD1 TRBV27 TGTGCCAGCAGTTTAAACTTTCCGGGACAGGTTGAAGCTTTCTTT CASSLNFPGQVEAFF
. TRBJ2-1 . TRBV3-1/TRBV3-2 TGTGCCAGCAGCCGTTTTAGGACTACACCCTACAATGAGCAGTTCTTC CASSRFRTTPYNEQFF
. TRBJ1-2 TRBD1 TRBV3-1/TRBV3-2 TGTGCCAGCAGCCAACAAGGACAGGGAAATGGCTACACCTTC CASSQQGQGNGYTF
. TRBJ2-7 . TRBV5-1 TGCGCCAGCAGCCAGGGGGGGGACTGGTCCTACGAGCAGTACTTC CASSQGGDWSYEQYF
once TRBJ2-1 . TRBV5-1 TGCGCCAGCAGCGCGCTAGCTGGTGAGCAGTTCTTC CASSALAGEQFF
. TRBJ2-1 . TRBV25-1 TGTGCCAGCAGTGACGAGACAACTAGATACAATGAGCAGTTCTTC CASSDETTRYNEQFF
. TRBJ1-5 TRBD1 TRBV2 TGTGCCAGCAGTGGAGGACAGGGTCCTCAGCCCCAGCATTTT CASSGGQGPQPQHF
few TRBJ2-4 TRBD2 TRBV2 TGTGCCAGCAGTGAACGGAGGGAGGGCCCGTACATTCAGTACTTC CASSERREGPYIQYF
. TRBJ2-7 . TRBV5-1 TGCGCCAGCAGCCAAGAGGACCGGGGGGAGCAGTACTTC CASSQEDRGEQYF